This T cell receptor beta chain derives from a study of identical twins. TCRdb ran MiXCR on the 5' RACE reads and lists one entry per CDR3 protein. The data show around 280,000 distinct CDR3 sequences, less than 9% seen once. This clonotype was seen more than once but under ten times. Its antigen is unknown. Study-wide points: Out-of-frame sharing of TCR alpha in monozygotic twins was underestimated by models. Cross-sectional statistics, not tracking of the same donors, supported the conclusions.

Looked up from germline, CDR1 is LNHDA and CDR2 is SQIVND (reference sequence). The CDR3 sequence is 15 residues long. The V and J ends lost 5 bases and 7 bases, in that order; junction bases with no gene match: 11. This sample was shared with a second study, whose subject was yellow fever vaccine responses in identical twins.

The TCR originated in a young woman in good health. This chain links TRBV19 with TRBJ2-1, with 7 bases fitting TRBD2. Source material: memory (CD45RO+) T cells sorted from blood. The DNA for the CDR3 is TGTGCCAGTAGTGCGTCGCTAGCGGTAAATAATGAGCAGTTCTTC. Translation: CASSASLAVNNEQFF. Full variable domain (outside the CDR3, taken from reference TRBV19 and TRBJ2-1): DGGITQSPKYLFRKEGQNVTLSCEQNLNHDAMYWYRQDPGQGLRLIYYSQIVNDFQKGDIAEGYSVSREKKESFPLTVTSAQKNPTAFYLCASSASLAVNNEQFFGPGTRLTVL.